This T cell receptor beta chain was recovered during a study of shared clonotypes between healthy human individuals (dated by TCRdb to the early 2020s). A note on the overall study: The cohort included a few men and a couple of women between 18 and 49 years of age. For each donor, CD4 naive and CD4 memory were each run on three plates, CD8 naive on two plates, and CD8 memory on one plate. To estimate repertoire size and how much clonotypes are shared between individuals, the study performed deep sequencing of blood TCR repertoires from about five healthy adults. Per donor, leukapheresis produced somewhere between about 0.9 and 9 billion PBMCs. To increase sequencing depth and limit assay-specific biases, different laboratories used diverse techniques to prepare libraries and sequence TCR repertoires. What the work shows at the level of the full study, not this receptor alone: Naive subsets generally had larger estimated clonotype richness than memory subsets did. Rarefaction of sorted-subset datasets indicated incomplete sequencing despite the large sequencing depth. Because the study included a small number of donors, the genetic and exposure-history diversity represented was limited. Pairwise subsampling indicated that sequencing depth was expected to affect the degree of clonotype sharing among donors. Compared with non-shared clonotypes, the clonotypes found in all four sorted-subset donors had higher generation probabilities. Sampling was limited to blood, and TCR repertoires in tissue likely differ from TCR repertoires in blood. About 5% of naive CD4, roughly 3.5% of naive CD8, around 2.3% of memory CD4, and approximately 0.4% of memory CD8 clonotypes were shared across several donors.

Measured from the cysteine to the phenylalanine, the CDR3 is 12 residues long. Only the CDR3 DNA stays, 36 bases, in frame from base 1. V was cut back by 4 bases and J by 1 base, leaving a gap of 7 bases between them. According to the germline V gene, CDR1 reads SQVTM and CDR2 reads ANQGSEA. Note on this clone: Its antigen specificity is not known. No base qualities exist here, and no much larger clone lies one base off it.

Using the deep immunoSEQ assay, multiplex PCR amplified TCR CDR3 regions from genomic DNA. Genomic DNA extracted from each cell subset was distributed evenly over all wells of several immunoSEQ 96-well plates, and each plate served as one replicate. Each replicate PCR for sorted subsets received 200 ng genomic DNA, equal to roughly 30,000 T cell genomes. The purified libraries were quantified using a Qubit 3.0 fluorometer, sized with a Bioanalyzer 2100, and then quantified again using the KAPA Library Quantification kit. Every immunoSEQ 96-well plate was sequenced on a separate single-read 150-cycle Illumina NextSeq 550 flow cell. The published analysis was carried out like this. Because the immunoSEQ output included only junctional sequences and no quality scores, the filtering could not be the same as the filtering used for full-length reads. To assign V/J genes and CDR3, sequences were annotated using PyIR, a Python wrapper for IgBLAST v1.9, with IMGT germline references. Reads were filtered out if the reads had weak V/J assignments (E-value above 1e-6), no CDR3, stop codons, out-of-frame junctions, or ambiguous translated residues. V3J clonotypes were defined as sequences sharing an identical inferred V gene, J gene, and CDR3 amino acid sequence. To compute the percentage overlap between repertoires, the number of shared unique clonotypes was divided by the size of the smaller repertoire. Repertoire richness was assessed with RTK rarefaction, the Chao1 estimator, and Recon v2.1 estimates of unobserved clonotypes. For all TCRbeta clonotypes obtained by the gDNA method from a handful of donors, generation probabilities were computed with OLGA. TCRdb mirrors the immuneACCESS table, restricted to in-frame sequences. Some clones are absent from its copies; in checked studies, under half trace to an unresolved V gene, and the reason for the others is unknown. From that table come the V and J calls and clone size; the DNA was used to work out D and trimming. The sample table contains 2 million to 3 million clones; only one count was recorded for roughly 93% of them. Around 0.37% of the sample is held by the ten biggest clonotypes.

The donors were healthy, HIV-negative adults with no recently reported acute infections or vaccinations. All donors were Caucasian adults living in Nashville, Tennessee, USA. CD4+ T cells were enriched by magnetic negative selection, after which naive cells were positively selected on CD45RA and the negative fraction was taken as the memory subset. After blood collection by leukapheresis, PBMCs were isolated using Ficoll-Histopaque density gradient centrifugation and then cryopreserved in the vapor phase of liquid nitrogen. Analytical flow cytometry was used to check the purity and quantity of every magnetically sorted T cell population. From each sorted fraction, genomic DNA was isolated and quantified by UV absorbance on a Nanodrop 2000c.

The clonotype comes from a man between 18 and 35 years old in good health. Some clones in this sample may be carry-over from other donors' samples. The sequenced material came from naive CD4+ T cells from PBMCs. What the cell subset or site label conveys for this sample: CD45RA+ positively selected. The chain joins TRBV29-1 to TRBJ2-5, with the D segment identity uncertain. The DNA is TGCAGCGTTGTAGAAAGCCAAGAGACCCAGTACTTC. The resulting protein is CSVVESQETQYF.